These 14 T cell receptor beta chains were sequenced from one sample in a study of T cell responses to AZD1222 COVID-19 vaccine. The table came from immunoSEQ multiplex PCR; TCRdb's copy has only in-frame clones and leaves some out. The data contain 98,000 or so clones, roughly 84% of them singletons. This sample comprised peripheral blood, obtained 28 days after the second AZD1222 dose. The receptors stem from an adult who received the AZD1222 COVID-19 vaccine.

The chain couples TRBV14 to TRBJ2-3, with D possibly being TRBD2 (6 bases). V shed 3 bases and J shed 0 bases, with 10 bases lying between them. Germline V CDR1 and CDR2: SGHDN, FVKESK. The CDR3 extends over 15 amino acids. The DNA for the CDR3 is TGTGCCAGCAGCCAGCAACTAGCTAGCACAGATACGCAGTATTTT. This codes for CASSQQLASTDTQYF.

V gene TRBV25-1 combines with J gene TRBJ2-3, with D maybe TRBD2 (6 bases). CDR1 is MGHDK, CDR2 SYGVNS, per germline. CDR3 length: 16 residues. V was clipped by 6 bases and J by 0 bases, with 16 bases between them. The CDR3 here is CASREGNSASTDTQYF. The CDR3 DNA follows: TGTGCCAGCAGGGAGGGGAACTCTGCTAGCACAGATACGCAGTATTTT.

The V gene is TRBV2, the J gene TRBJ2-7; 11 nucleotides agree with TRBD1. CDR1 is SNHLY and CDR2 is FYNNEI in the germline V gene. The CDR3 covers 13 residues. Trimming took 6 bases from V and 6 from J; bases not matched to a gene: 4. CDR3 residues: CASSRDRGFEQYF. In DNA form, the CDR3 reads TGTGCCAGCAGCCGGGACAGGGGGTTCGAGCAGTACTTC.

V and J are TRBV10-3 and TRBJ2-2; D is uncertain. The CDR3 totals 16 residues. CDR1 ENHRY and CDR2 SYGVKD come from the germline V gene. Trimming cost V 2 bases and J 5 bases, with 15 bases left between them. The DNA for the CDR3 is TGTGCCATCAGTGAGACGGCTAGTGATTCTACCGGGGAGCTGTTTTTT. As protein: CAISETASDSTGELFF.

The gene calls are TRBV3-1 (or the pseudogene TRBV3-2) and TRBJ1-4; no reliable D call. Per the germline V gene, CDR1 is LGHDT and CDR2 is YNNKEL (reference sequence). CDR3 length: 14 amino acids. V shed 5 bases and J shed 10 bases, with 17 bases lying between them. CDR3: CASSLRTAEGKLFF. In DNA form, the CDR3 reads TGTGCCAGCAGCTTAAGAACAGCGGAGGGAAAACTGTTTTTT.

The chain recombines TRBV7-9 with TRBJ2-1; 10 bases agree with TRBD2. Germline CDR1 reads SEHNR; CDR2 reads FQNEAQ (reference sequence). The CDR3 runs 16 residues. The V gene end was trimmed by 1 base and the J gene end by 6 bases; junction bases not matched to a gene: 6. CDR3 protein: CASSLVAGGRTNEQFF. The DNA of the CDR3 is TGTGCCAGCAGCTTAGTAGCGGGGGGCCGTACCAATGAGCAGTTCTTC.

The rearrangement links TRBV15 to TRBJ2-1; TRBD2 agrees at 7 bases. CDR1 and CDR2 from the germline V gene are LNHNV and YYDKDF (reference sequence). The CDR3 length is 12 residues. Trimming took 6 bases from V and 10 from J; bases not matched to a gene: 6. The CDR3 spells CATRKTSEEQFF. The CDR3 coding sequence is TGTGCCACCAGAAAAACTAGCGAAGAGCAGTTCTTC.

The V call is TRBV19, the J call TRBJ1-6, with D unresolved. V was shortened by 6 bases and J by 0 bases, with 9 bases between the two germline ends. CDR1 is LNHDA, CDR2 SQIVND, per germline (reference sequence). The CDR3 has 15 amino acids. CDR3 nucleotides: TGTGCCAGTAGGGACGGAAGCTCCTATAATTCACCCCTCCACTTT. This sequence encodes CASRDGSSYNSPLHF.

This clone was seen a handful of times. This chain connects TRBV24-1 to TRBJ2-1, with 7 bases aligning to TRBD2. The CDR3 length is 12 residues. Germline V lookup: CDR1 KGHDR, CDR2 SFDVKD. Trimming took 10 bases from V and 8 from J; bases not matched to a gene: 7. The CDR3 region has the DNA TGTGCCACGGCTAGCGGAGGGGATGAGCAGTTCTTC. Its translation: CATASGGDEQFF.

This sequence joins TRBV5-1 and TRBJ1-4; D not certain. CDR3 length equals 16 residues. Trimming took off 4 bases at V and 3 bases at J, with 16 bases between the two ends. Germline CDR1 and CDR2: SGHRS and YFSETQ. CDR3 protein: CASSLGVGVANEKLFF. The CDR3 nucleotides are TGCGCCAGCAGCCTAGGAGTCGGGGTTGCTAATGAAAAACTGTTTTTT.

This chain links TRBV21-1 with TRBJ1-4; the table's D gene call, TRBD1, was not cross checked with the DNA. TRBV21-1 has pseudogene status. The CDR3 has 16 residues. CDR3 sequence reads: CASSKVFTANNEKLFF. DNA for the CDR3: TGTGCCAGCAGCAAAGTGTTCACAGCTAATAATGAAAAACTGTTTTTT.

V and J are TRBV3-1 (or the pseudogene TRBV3-2) and TRBJ2-1; D remains unclear. V gave up 2 bases and J gave up 8 bases, with 7 bases separating them. The CDR3 runs to 12 residues. CDR1 is LGHDT, CDR2 YNNKEL, per germline (reference sequence). The CDR3: CASSQLGYEQFF. The CDR3 nucleotides are TGTGCCAGCAGCCAATTGGGCTATGAGCAGTTCTTC.

This clone appeared once. The chain recombines TRBV4-1 with TRBJ2-3, with 8 bases lining up with TRBD1. Germline CDR1 and CDR2: MGHRA and YSYEKL. CDR3 length equals 16 residues. The J segment lost 5 bases and the V segment lost 1 base, leaving 8 bases of the junction unmatched. The CDR3 nucleotides read TGCGCCAGCAGCCAAGGCAGCAGGGGGCAAGGAGATACGCAGTATTTT. Translation: CASSQGSRGQGDTQYF.

The rearrangement links TRBV5-1 to TRBJ1-1; D perhaps matches TRBD1 (5 bases). Looked up from germline, CDR1 is SGHRS and CDR2 is YFSETQ. The CDR3 loop spans 15 amino acids. The V gene lost 3 bases and the J gene lost 1 base, with 13 bases spanning the gap. CDR3 nucleotide sequence: TGCGCCAGCAGCTATGACAGAATACCGAACACTGAAGCTTTCTTT. This encodes CASSYDRIPNTEAFF.